The 8 T cell receptor beta chains below come from one sample, sequenced in a study of CD8+ T cells in alopecia areata (dated by TCRdb to 2016 to 2019). The library was prepared using the immunoSEQ multiplex PCR assay. RNA was extracted from all samples and reverse transcribed into cDNA, which served as template for TCR sequencing. The table comes from immuneACCESS by way of TCRdb, which keeps in-frame sequences with V and J called. Part of the clones is missing from these tables; in studies checked, under half for an unresolved V gene and the rest for unknown reasons. In all, the sample holds 150,000 to 200,000 clones, and approximately 57% of those were seen once. Approximately 15% of the sample belongs to the ten largest clones. This specimen's time point label, interpreted: about 5 months on oral tofacitinib. The treatment or condition tag for this specimen amounts to: oral pan-JAK inhibitor, 5-10 mg twice daily.

Material: CD4+ T cells sorted from blood, obtained at week 24, from a patient treated with tofacitinib. The receptors shown here come from a human donor with alopecia areata.

V and J are TRBV7-6 and TRBJ2-7, with TRBD2 as a possible D gene (5 bases). The CDR3 spans 15 residues. Germline CDR1 reads SGHVS; CDR2 reads FNYEAQ. The V gene lost 5 bases and the J gene lost 0 bases, with 14 bases spanning the gap. This CDR3 is CASSPTTLSSYEQYF. The CDR3, as DNA: TGTGCCAGCAGCCCGACTACTTTAAGCTCCTACGAGCAGTACTTC.

The V gene is TRBV5-1, the J gene TRBJ1-6; 10 nucleotides line up with TRBD1. CDR1 and CDR2 from the germline V gene are SGHRS and YFSETQ. This CDR3 has 15 residues. With V trimmed by 3 bases and J by 7 bases, 4 bases remained unmatched. The CDR3 nucleotides are TGCGCCAGCAGCTCGGGACAGGGGCTCAATTCACCCCTCCACTTT. Amino acid sequence: CASSSGQGLNSPLHF. Full variable domain (missing parts from reference TRBV5-1 and TRBJ1-6): KAGVTQTPRYLIKTRGQQVTLSCSPISGHRSVSWYQQTPGQGLQFLFEYFSETQRNKGNFPGRFSGRQFSNSRSEMNVSTLELGDSALYLCASSSGQGLNSPLHFGNGTRLTVT.

The chain is built from TRBV4-2 and TRBJ1-2; D unresolved. V dropped 3 bases and J dropped 3 bases, with 14 bases sitting between them. Per the germline V gene, CDR1 is LGHNA and CDR2 is YNFKEQ. This CDR3 region has 15 residues. CDR3 in DNA: TGTGCCAGCAGCCAGGAAAGTACAGCAGACTATGGCTACACCTTC. Translated, it gives CASSQESTADYGYTF.

A single count supports this clone. The rearrangement uses TRBV5-1 and TRBJ2-6; D remains unclear. CDR3 length equals 13 residues. Between the trimmed V and J ends, which lost 5 bases and 3 bases, there was a span of 6 bases. The V gene's germline CDR1 is SGHRS and CDR2 YFSETQ. The CDR3 DNA follows: TGCGCCAGCAGGTGGGATGGGGCCAACGTCCTGACTTTC. This encodes CASRWDGANVLTF.

The chain recombines TRBV29-1 with TRBJ2-7; a possible D gene is TRBD2 (6 bases). V was clipped by 6 bases and J by 3 bases, with 15 bases between them. Germline CDR1 and CDR2: SQVTM and ANQGSEA. The CDR3 covers 13 residues. The CDR3 loop reads CSVGEERYYEQYF. In DNA form, the CDR3 reads TGCAGCGTGGGGGAGGAACGCTACTACGAGCAGTACTTC.

The chain is built from TRBV12-5 and TRBJ1-1, with D perhaps matching TRBD1 (6 bases). V was pared by 8 bases and J by 1 base, with 14 bases between. Per the germline V gene, CDR1 is LGHNT and CDR2 is FRNRAP. The CDR3 totals 14 residues. The CDR3 DNA reads TGTGCTAGTCACAGGGCCGCCGGGAACACTGAAGCTTTCTTT. This codes for CASHRAAGNTEAFF.

The chain links TRBV6-5 to TRBJ2-7, with no clear D. The germline gives CDR1 MNHEY, CDR2 SVGAGI. CDR3 length: 13 amino acids. V lost 2 bases and J 5 bases, leaving 10 bases between the germline ends. In DNA, the CDR3 is TGTGCCAGCAGTTACCTGTCCAGCGACGAGCAGTACTTC. It translates to CASSYLSSDEQYF.

This clone was observed a few times. This chain uses TRBV29-1 with TRBJ1-6; no clear D gene. Germline CDR1 and CDR2: SQVTM and ANQGSEA. This CDR3 is 13 amino acids long. V lost 5 bases and J 5 bases, leaving 10 bases between the germline ends. In DNA form, the CDR3 reads TGCAGCGTTAAGCCTTCCCATAATTCACCCCTCCACTTT. Translated: CSVKPSHNSPLHF.